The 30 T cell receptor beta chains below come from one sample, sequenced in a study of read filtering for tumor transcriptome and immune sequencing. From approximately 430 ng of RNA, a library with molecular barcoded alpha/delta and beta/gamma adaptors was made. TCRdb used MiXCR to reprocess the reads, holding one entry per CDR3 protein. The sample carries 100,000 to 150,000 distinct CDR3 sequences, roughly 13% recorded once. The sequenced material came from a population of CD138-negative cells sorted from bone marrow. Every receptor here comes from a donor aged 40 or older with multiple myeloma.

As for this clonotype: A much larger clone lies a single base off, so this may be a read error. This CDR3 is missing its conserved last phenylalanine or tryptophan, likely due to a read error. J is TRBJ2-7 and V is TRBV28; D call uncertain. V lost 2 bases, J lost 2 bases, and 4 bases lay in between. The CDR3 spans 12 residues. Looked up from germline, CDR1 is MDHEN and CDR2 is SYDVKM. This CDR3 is CASSLDAYEQYS. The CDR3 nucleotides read TGTGCCAGCAGTTTAGATGCCTACGAGCAGTACTCC.

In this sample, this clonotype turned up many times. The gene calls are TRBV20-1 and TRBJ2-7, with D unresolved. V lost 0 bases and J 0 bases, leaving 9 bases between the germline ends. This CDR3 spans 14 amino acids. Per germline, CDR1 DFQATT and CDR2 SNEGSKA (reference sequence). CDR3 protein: CSARDTQSSYEQYF. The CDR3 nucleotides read TGCAGTGCTAGAGATACACAAAGCTCCTACGAGCAGTACTTC.

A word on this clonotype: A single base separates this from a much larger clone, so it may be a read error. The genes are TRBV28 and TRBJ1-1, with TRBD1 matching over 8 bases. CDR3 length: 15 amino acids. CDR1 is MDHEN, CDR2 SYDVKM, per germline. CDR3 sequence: CASRKDRVVNAEAFF. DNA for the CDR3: TGTGCCAGCAGAAAGGACAGGGTGGTGAACGCTGAAGCTTTCTTT.

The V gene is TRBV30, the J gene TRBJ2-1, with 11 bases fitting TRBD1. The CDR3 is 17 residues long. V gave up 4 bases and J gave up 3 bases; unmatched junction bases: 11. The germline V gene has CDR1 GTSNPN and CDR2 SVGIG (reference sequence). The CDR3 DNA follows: TGTGCCTGGAAGGTTTTTGGGACAGGGGGGGACTACAATGAGCAGTTCTTC. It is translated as CAWKVFGTGGDYNEQFF.

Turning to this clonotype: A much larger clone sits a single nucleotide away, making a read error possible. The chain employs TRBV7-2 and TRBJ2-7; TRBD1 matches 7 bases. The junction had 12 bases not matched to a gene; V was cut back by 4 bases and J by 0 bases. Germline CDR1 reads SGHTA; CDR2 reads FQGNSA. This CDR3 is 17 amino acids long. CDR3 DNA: TGTGCCAGCAGCTCCTTACCCGACAGGGCCACCTCCTACGAGCAGTACTTC. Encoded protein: CASSSLPDRATSYEQYF.

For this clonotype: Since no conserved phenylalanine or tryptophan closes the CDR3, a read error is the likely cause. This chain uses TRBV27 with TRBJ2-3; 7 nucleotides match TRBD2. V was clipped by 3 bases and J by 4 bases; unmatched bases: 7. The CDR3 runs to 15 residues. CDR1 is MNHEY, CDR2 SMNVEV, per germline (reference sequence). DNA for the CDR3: TGTGCCAGCAGTTTCAGGCGGGGGAACCCAGATACGCAGTATCTT. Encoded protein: CASSFRRGNPDTQYL.

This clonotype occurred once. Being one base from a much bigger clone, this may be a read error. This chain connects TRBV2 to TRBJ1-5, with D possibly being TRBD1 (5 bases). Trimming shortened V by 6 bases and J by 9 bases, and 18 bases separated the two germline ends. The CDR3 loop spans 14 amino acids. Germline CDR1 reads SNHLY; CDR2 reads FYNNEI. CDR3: CASRQTGTPGPQHF. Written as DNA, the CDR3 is TGTGCCAGCAGACAGACCGGGACGCCAGGGCCCCAGCATTTT.

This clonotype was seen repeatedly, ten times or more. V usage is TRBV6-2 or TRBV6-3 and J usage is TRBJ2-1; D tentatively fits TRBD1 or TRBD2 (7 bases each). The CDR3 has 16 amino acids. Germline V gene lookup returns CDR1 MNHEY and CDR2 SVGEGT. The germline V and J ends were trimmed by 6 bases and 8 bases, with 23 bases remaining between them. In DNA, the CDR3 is TGTGCCAGCAGCCTCCAGGGGAGGGGGCGAGGATATGAGCAGTTCTTC. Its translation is CASSLQGRGRGYEQFF.

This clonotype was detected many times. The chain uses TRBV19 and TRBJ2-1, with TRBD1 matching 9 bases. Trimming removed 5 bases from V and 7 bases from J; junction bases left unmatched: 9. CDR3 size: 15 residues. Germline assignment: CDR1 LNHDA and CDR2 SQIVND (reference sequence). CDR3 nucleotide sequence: TGTGCCAGTAGTCCTGGGACAGGGATAACGAATGAGCAGTTCTTC. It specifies CASSPGTGITNEQFF.

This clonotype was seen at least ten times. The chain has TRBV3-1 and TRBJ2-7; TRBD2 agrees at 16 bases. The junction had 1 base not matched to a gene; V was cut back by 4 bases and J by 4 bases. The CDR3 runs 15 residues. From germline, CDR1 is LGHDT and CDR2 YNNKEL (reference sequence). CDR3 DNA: TGTGCCAGCAGCCCGGGACTAGCGGGAGGGTACGAGCAGTACTTC. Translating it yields CASSPGLAGGYEQYF.

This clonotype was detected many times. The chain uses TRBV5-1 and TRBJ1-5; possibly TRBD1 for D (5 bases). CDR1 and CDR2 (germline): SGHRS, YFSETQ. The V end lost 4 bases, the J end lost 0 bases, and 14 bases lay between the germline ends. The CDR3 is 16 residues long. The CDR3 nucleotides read TGCGCCAGCAGCCCGGGGACCCCTTATAGCAATCAGCCCCAGCATTTT. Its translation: CASSPGTPYSNQPQHF.

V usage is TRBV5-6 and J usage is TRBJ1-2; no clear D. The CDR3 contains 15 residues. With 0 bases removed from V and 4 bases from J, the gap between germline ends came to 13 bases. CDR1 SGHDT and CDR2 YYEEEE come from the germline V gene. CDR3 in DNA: TGTGCCAGCAGCTTGGGGCCGCCTGAGGCCTATGGCTACACCTTC. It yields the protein CASSLGPPEAYGYTF.

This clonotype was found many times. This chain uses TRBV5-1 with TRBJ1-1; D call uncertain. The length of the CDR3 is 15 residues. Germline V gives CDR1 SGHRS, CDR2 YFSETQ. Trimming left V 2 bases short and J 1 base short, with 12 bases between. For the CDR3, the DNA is TGCGCCAGCAGCTTTGGCGTTGGGGAGAACACTGAAGCTTTCTTT. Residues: CASSFGVGENTEAFF.

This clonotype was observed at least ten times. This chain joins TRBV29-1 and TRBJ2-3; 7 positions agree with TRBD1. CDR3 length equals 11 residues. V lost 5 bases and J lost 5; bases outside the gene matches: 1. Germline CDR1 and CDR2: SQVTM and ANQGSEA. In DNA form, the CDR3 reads TGCAGCGTTAGACAGGGAGATACGCAGTATTTT. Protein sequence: CSVRQGDTQYF.

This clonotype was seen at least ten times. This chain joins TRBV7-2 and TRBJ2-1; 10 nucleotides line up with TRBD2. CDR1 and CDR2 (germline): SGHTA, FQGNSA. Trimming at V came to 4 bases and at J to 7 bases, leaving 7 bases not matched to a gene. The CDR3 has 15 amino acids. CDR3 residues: CASSSLLAGVNEQFF. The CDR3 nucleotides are TGTGCCAGCAGCTCATTGCTAGCGGGAGTGAATGAGCAGTTCTTC.

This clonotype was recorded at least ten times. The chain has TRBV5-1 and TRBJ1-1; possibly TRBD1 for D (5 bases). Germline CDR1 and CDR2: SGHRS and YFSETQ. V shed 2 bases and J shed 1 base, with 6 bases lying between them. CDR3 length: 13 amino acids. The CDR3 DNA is TGCGCCAGCAGCTTTGGGACGAACACTGAAGCTTTCTTT. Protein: CASSFGTNTEAFF.

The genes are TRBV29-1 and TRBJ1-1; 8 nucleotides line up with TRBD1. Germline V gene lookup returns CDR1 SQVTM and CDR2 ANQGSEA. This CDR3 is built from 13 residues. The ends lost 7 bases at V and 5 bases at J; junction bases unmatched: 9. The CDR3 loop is CSGGDRRGTEAFF. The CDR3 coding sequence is TGCAGCGGTGGGGACAGGAGAGGAACTGAAGCTTTCTTT.

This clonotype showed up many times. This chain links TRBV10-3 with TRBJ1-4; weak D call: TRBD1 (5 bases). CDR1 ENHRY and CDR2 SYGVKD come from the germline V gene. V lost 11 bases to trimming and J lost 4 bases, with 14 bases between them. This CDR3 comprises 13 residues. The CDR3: CAAGTGNNEKLFF. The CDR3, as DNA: TGTGCCGCCGGGACCGGAAATAATGAAAAACTGTTTTTT.

Here the CDR3 reads CASSTPGQGQVKNIQYF. The CDR3 DNA sequence: TGTGCCAGTAGTACTCCGGGACAGGGGCAGGTCAAAAACATTCAGTACTTC. The gene calls are TRBV19 and TRBJ2-4; 10 nucleotides line up with TRBD1. The V gene's germline CDR1 is LNHDA and CDR2 SQIVND (reference sequence). CDR3 length equals 17 residues. V gave up 4 bases and J gave up 3 bases; unmatched junction bases: 9.

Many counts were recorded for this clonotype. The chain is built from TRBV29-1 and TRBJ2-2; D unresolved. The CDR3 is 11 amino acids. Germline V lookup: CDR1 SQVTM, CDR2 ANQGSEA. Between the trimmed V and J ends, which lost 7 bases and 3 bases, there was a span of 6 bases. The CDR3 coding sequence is TGCAGCGGCGGTCACACCGGGGAGCTGTTTTTT. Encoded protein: CSGGHTGELFF.

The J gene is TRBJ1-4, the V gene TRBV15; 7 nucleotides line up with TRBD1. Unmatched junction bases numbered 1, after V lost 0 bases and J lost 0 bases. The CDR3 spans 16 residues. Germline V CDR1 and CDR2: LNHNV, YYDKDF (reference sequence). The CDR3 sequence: CATSRDRGATNEKLFF. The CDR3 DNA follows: TGTGCCACCAGCAGAGACAGGGGGGCAACTAATGAAAAACTGTTTTTT.

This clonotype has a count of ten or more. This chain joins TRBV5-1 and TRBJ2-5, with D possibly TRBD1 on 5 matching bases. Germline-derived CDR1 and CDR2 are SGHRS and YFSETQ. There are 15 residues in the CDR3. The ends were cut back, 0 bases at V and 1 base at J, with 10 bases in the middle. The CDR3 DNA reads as TGCGCCAGCAGCTTGGCCGGACAAGTCCAAGAGACCCAGTACTTC. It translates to CASSLAGQVQETQYF.

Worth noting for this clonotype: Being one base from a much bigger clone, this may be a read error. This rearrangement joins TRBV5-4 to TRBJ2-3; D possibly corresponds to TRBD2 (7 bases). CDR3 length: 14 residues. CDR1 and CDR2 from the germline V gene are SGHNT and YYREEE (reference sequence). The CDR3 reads CASSWGRELDTRYF. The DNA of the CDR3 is TGTGCCAGCAGCTGGGGGCGGGAGCTGGATACGCGGTATTTT.

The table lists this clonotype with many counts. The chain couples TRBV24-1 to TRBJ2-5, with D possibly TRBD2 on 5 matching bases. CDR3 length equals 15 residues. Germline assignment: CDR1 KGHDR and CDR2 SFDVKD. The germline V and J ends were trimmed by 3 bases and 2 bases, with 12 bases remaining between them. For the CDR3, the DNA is TGTGCCACCAGTGATCGTCGGGGAGAACAAGAGACCCAGTACTTC. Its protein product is CATSDRRGEQETQYF.

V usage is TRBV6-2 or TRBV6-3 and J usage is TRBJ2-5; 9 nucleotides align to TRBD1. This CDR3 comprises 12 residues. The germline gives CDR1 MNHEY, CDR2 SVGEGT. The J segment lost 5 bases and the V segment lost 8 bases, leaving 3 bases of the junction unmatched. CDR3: CASGTGGETQYF. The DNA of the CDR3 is TGTGCCAGCGGAACAGGGGGCGAGACCCAGTACTTC.

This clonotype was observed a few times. The CDR3 nucleotides read TGTGCCAGCAGTACAGGGGGACAGGTATCCGGGGAGCTGTTTTTT. It encodes CASSTGGQVSGELFF. The gene calls are TRBV28 and TRBJ2-2, with 8 bases lining up with TRBD1. V lost 5 bases, J lost 6 bases, and 8 bases stayed unmatched. Per germline, CDR1 MDHEN and CDR2 SYDVKM. There are 15 residues in the CDR3.

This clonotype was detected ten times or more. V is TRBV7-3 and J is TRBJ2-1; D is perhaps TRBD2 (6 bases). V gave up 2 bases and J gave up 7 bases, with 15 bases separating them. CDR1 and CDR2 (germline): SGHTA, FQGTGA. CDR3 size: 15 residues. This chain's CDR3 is CASSLFSGLLNEQFF. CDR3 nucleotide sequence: TGTGCCAGCAGCTTATTTTCGGGACTCTTAAATGAGCAGTTCTTC.

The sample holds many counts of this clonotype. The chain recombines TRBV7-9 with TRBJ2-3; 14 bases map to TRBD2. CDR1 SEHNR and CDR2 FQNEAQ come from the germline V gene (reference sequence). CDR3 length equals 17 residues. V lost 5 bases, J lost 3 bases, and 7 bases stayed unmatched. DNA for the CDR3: TGTGCCAGCAGCCCGCTGACTAGCGGGAGGGGGACAGATACGCAGTATTTT. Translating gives CASSPLTSGRGTDTQYF.

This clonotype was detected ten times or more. The CDR3 loop reads CASSPSSGMGFF. CDR3 in DNA: TGTGCCAGCAGCCCATCTAGCGGGATGGGGTTCTTC. The chain is built from TRBV16 and TRBJ2-1; TRBD2 matches 9 bases. J was trimmed by 15 bases and V by 4 bases; bases with no gene match: 7. The CDR3 contains 12 residues. In germline, CDR1 is KGHSY, CDR2 FQNENV.

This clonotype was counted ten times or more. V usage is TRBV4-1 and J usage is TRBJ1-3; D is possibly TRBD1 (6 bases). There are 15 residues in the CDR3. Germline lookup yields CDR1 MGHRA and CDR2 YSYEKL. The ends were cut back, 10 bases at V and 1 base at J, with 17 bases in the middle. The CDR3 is CANPSRGKSGNTIYF. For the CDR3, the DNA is TGCGCCAACCCGAGTAGGGGGAAGTCTGGAAACACCATATATTTT.